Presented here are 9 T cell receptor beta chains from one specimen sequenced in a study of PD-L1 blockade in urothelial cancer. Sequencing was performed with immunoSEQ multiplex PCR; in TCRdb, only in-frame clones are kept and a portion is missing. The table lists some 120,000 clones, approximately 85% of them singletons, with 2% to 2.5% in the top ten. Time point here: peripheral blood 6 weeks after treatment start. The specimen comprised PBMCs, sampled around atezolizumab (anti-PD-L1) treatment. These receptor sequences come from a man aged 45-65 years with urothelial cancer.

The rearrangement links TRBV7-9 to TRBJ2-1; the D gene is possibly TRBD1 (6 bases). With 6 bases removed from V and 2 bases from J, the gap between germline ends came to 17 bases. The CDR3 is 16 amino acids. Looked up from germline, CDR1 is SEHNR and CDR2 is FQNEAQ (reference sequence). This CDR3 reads CASRTGLGGTYNEQFF. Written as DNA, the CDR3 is TGTGCCAGCAGAACAGGGCTAGGTGGGACCTACAATGAGCAGTTCTTC.

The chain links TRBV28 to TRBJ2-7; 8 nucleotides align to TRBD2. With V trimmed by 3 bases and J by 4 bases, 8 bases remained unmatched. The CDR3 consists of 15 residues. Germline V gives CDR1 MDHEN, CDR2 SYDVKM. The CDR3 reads CASSFEVLAGYEQYF. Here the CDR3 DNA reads TGTGCCAGCAGTTTTGAGGTCTTAGCGGGGTACGAGCAGTACTTC.

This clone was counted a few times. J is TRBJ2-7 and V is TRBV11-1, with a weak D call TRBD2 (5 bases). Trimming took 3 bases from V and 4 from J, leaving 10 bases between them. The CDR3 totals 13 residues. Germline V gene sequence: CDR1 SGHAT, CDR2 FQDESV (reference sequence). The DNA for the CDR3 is TGTGCCAGCAGCTTCGGGGAAGGATACGAGCAGTACTTC. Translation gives CASSFGEGYEQYF. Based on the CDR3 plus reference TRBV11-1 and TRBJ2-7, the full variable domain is EAEVAQSPRYKITEKSQAVAFWCDPISGHATLYWYRQILGQGPELLVQFQDESVVDDSQLPKDRFSAERLKGVDSTLKIQPAELGDSAMYLCASSFGEGYEQYFGPGTRLTVT.

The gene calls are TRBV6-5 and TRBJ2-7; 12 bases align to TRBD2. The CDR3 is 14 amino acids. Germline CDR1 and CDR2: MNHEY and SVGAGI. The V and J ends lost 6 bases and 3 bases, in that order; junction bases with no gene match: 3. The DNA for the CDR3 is TGTGCCAGCAGAACTAGCGGGAGGCGCTACGAGCAGTACTTC. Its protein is CASRTSGRRYEQYF.

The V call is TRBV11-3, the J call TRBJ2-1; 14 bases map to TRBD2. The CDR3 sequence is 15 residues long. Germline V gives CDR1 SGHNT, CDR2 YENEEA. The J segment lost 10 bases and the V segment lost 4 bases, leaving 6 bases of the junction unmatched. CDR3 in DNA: TGTGCCAGCAGCTCTGGACTAGCGGGAGGTCAGGAGCAGTTCTTC. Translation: CASSSGLAGGQEQFF.

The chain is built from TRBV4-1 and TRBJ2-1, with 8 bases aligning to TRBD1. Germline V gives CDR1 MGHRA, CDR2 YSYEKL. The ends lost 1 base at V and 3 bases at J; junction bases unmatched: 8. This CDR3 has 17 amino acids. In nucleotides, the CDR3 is TGCGCCAGCAGCCAAGTCCCGGGACAGGCAGTCTACAATGAGCAGTTCTTC. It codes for CASSQVPGQAVYNEQFF.

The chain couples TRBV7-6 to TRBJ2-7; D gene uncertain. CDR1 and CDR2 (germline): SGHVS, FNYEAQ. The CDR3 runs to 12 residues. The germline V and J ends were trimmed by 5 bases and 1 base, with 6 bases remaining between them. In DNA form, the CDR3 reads TGTGCCAGCAGCCAGAATTCCTACGAGCAGTACTTC. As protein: CASSQNSYEQYF.

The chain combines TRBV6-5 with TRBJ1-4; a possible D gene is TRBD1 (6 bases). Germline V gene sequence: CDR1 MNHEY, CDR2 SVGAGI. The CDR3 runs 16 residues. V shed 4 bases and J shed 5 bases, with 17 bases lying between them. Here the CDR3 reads CASSSTLQGGNEKLFF. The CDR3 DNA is TGTGCCAGCAGTTCTACGCTACAGGGCGGGAATGAAAAACTGTTTTTT.

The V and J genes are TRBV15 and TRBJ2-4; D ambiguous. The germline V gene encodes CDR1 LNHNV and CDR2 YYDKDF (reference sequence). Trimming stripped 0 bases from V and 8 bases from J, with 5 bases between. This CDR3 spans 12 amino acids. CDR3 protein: CATSRDRDIQYF. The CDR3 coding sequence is TGTGCCACCAGCAGAGACCGGGACATTCAGTACTTC.